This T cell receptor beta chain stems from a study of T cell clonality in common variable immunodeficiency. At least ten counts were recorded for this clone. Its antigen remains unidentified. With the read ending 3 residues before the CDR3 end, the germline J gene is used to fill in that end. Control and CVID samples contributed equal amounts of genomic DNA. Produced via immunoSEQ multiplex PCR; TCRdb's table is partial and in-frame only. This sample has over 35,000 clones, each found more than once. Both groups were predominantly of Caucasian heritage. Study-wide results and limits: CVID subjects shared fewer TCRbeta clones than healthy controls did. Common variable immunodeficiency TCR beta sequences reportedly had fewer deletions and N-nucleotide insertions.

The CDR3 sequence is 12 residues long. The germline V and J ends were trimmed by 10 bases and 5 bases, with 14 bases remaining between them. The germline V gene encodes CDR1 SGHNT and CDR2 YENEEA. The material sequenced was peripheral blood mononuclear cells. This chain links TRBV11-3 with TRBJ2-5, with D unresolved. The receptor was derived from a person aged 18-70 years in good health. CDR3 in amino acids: CAIGSPGETQYF. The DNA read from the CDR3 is TGTGCCATCGGAAGCCCCGGGGAGACC. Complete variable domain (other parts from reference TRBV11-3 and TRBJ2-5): EAGVVQSPRYKIIEKKQPVAFWCNPISGHNTLYWYLQNLGQGPELLIRYENEEAVDDSQLPKDRFSAERLKGVDSTLKIQPAELGDSAVYLCAIGSPGETQYFGPGTRLLVL.